One sample yielded the 22 T cell receptor beta chains listed below, sequenced in a study of T-cell reconstitution after alpha-beta-depleted transplantation in children. Unique molecular identifiers were incorporated during preparation of the TCRbeta library. TCRdb re-called the PCR reads through MiXCR, storing one row per CDR3 protein. The data hold 700,000 to 850,000 distinct CDR3 sequences, with 16% observed a single time. Sample: PBMCs, mostly from graft donor cells, taken 360 days after TCRalphabeta/CD19-depleted stem cell transplant. The receptors were gathered from a male patient younger than 18 who had a stem cell transplant for acute lymphoblastic leukemia, so the T cells may come from the graft donor.

This clonotype was seen a handful of times. The J gene is TRBJ2-7, the V gene TRBV2; TRBD2 matches at 11 bases. The CDR3 consists of 16 residues. The V and J ends lost 7 bases and 9 bases, in that order; junction bases with no gene match: 17. Germline V gene data show CDR1 as SNHLY and CDR2 as FYNNEI. The chain's CDR3 is CASKGLAGGTVPVQYF. CDR3 sequence (DNA): TGTGCCAGCAAGGGCCTAGCGGGAGGAACGGTCCCGGTGCAGTACTTC.

The rearrangement joins TRBV11-3 to TRBJ2-6; D is ambiguous. V lost 4 bases and J 1 base, leaving 11 bases between the germline ends. Germline V lookup: CDR1 SGHNT, CDR2 YENEEA. CDR3 length: 16 residues. In DNA, the CDR3 is TGTGCCAGCAGCTCCGCGACTGTTTCTGGGGCCAACGTCCTGACTTTC. The encoded protein is CASSSATVSGANVLTF.

The table lists this clonotype with a few counts. CDR3: CASSFVRPDTQYF. CDR3 coding DNA: TGCGCCAGCAGCTTTGTCCGGCCAGATACGCAGTATTTT. V is TRBV5-1 and J is TRBJ2-3; D is ambiguous. The CDR3 spans 13 residues. Trimming stripped 2 bases from V and 4 bases from J, with 8 bases between. Looked up from germline, CDR1 is SGHRS and CDR2 is YFSETQ.

The rearrangement uses TRBV29-1 and TRBJ1-2, with a tentative D call TRBD1 (5 bases). Germline V gene sequence: CDR1 SQVTM, CDR2 ANQGSEA. Trimming took 4 bases from V and 6 from J, leaving 12 bases between them. The CDR3 covers 12 residues. CDR3 region: CSVGDGSDGYTF. CDR3 bases: TGCAGCGTTGGGGACGGATCTGATGGCTACACCTTC.

The rearrangement joins TRBV11-1 to TRBJ2-6; 12 bases match TRBD1. There are 18 residues in the CDR3. Germline V lookup: CDR1 SGHAT, CDR2 FQDESV (reference sequence). The trim removed 6 bases at V and 3 bases at J, leaving 9 bases unmatched. The CDR3 bases are TGTGCCAGCAGTTCCTTCCGGGACAGGGGGCTTGGGGCCAACGTCCTGACTTTC. Its translation is CASSSFRDRGLGANVLTF.

This chain uses TRBV12-3 or TRBV12-4 with TRBJ1-4; D uncertain. The CDR3 runs to 15 residues. V shed 5 bases and J shed 5 bases, with 15 bases lying between them. This CDR3 is CASSPPGRGNEKLFF. The CDR3 DNA reads as TGTGCCAGCAGTCCCCCTGGCAGAGGGAATGAAAAACTGTTTTTT.

The rearrangement joins TRBV6-2 or TRBV6-3 to TRBJ1-5, with D possibly matching TRBD1 (5 bases). The CDR3 runs 12 residues. CDR1 and CDR2 from the germline V gene are MNHEY and SVGEGT. Trimming removed 2 bases at V and 8 bases at J, with 7 bases between. The chain's CDR3 is CASSYGGEPQHF. The CDR3 DNA is TGTGCCAGCAGTTACGGAGGGGAGCCCCAGCATTTT.

V is TRBV20-1 and J is TRBJ2-1; perhaps TRBD2 as D (6 bases). The V end was cut by 6 bases, the J end by 7 bases, with 22 bases between. Germline-derived CDR1 and CDR2 are DFQATT and SNEGSKA (reference sequence). The CDR3 spans 15 residues. The CDR3 DNA sequence: TGCAGTGCCGTCCCTTGGCGGGACCTACTAAATGAGCAGTTCTTC. As protein: CSAVPWRDLLNEQFF.

The chain joins TRBV19 to TRBJ1-1; TRBD1 might be the D (5 bases). V lost 9 bases to trimming and J lost 1 base, with 15 bases between them. This CDR3 region has 14 residues. Germline V gene lookup returns CDR1 LNHDA and CDR2 SQIVND (reference sequence). The CDR3 coding sequence is TGTGCCAGCTTGACAGCAGGACCGAACACTGAAGCTTTCTTT. Protein: CASLTAGPNTEAFF.

This clonotype has only a few counts. J is TRBJ2-3 and V is TRBV5-1; 8 bases are a match to TRBD1. V dropped 3 bases and J dropped 6; count of bases not matched to a gene: 15. CDR3 length equals 17 residues. CDR1 and CDR2 (germline): SGHRS, YFSETQ. CDR3 in DNA: TGCGCCAGCAGCTCTTACCCGGGACAGGTATTTTCGGATACGCAGTATTTT. Its translation is CASSSYPGQVFSDTQYF.

V is TRBV12-3 or TRBV12-4 and J is TRBJ2-7; 8 positions agree with TRBD2. CDR3 size: 17 residues. The J segment lost 0 bases and the V segment lost 4 bases, leaving 11 bases of the junction unmatched. CDR3 protein: CASSSLEERGISYEQYF. Here the CDR3 DNA reads TGTGCCAGCAGTTCCCTTGAGGAGCGGGGGATCTCCTACGAGCAGTACTTC.

There are a few counts of this clonotype. The V gene is TRBV7-8, the J gene TRBJ2-7, with 14 positions matching TRBD2. The V gene's germline CDR1 is SGHVS and CDR2 FQNEAQ. The CDR3 runs to 16 residues. Losses at the gene ends were 8 bases for V and 3 bases for J; bases not matched to a gene: 9. CDR3 sequence reads: CASHRVGLAGGYEQYF. CDR3 bases: TGTGCCAGCCACCGAGTAGGACTAGCGGGAGGCTACGAGCAGTACTTC.

The chain employs TRBV6-6 and TRBJ1-5; D not certain. CDR1 is MNHNY, CDR2 SVGAGI, per germline (reference sequence). The CDR3 sequence is 13 residues long. Trimming took 7 bases from V and 7 from J, leaving 14 bases between them. CDR3 sequence (DNA): TGTGCCAGCACCAACCTCGTCGGGCAGCCCCAGCATTTT. It codes for CASTNLVGQPQHF.

The rearrangement joins TRBV5-1 to TRBJ2-1; D tentatively fits TRBD1 or TRBD2 (6 bases each). In germline, CDR1 is SGHRS, CDR2 YFSETQ. V shed 0 bases and J shed 7 bases, with 26 bases lying between them. The CDR3 spans 19 residues. The CDR3, as DNA: TGCGCCAGCAGCTTGGATTATTGGGGGGCACCGACCTCCAGAAATGAGCAGTTCTTC. It yields the protein CASSLDYWGAPTSRNEQFF.

This clonotype was found a few times. This rearrangement joins TRBV10-1 to TRBJ2-2; D ambiguous. There are 14 residues in the CDR3. Germline V gene sequence: CDR1 WNHNN, CDR2 SYGVQD (reference sequence). The V gene lost 3 bases and the J gene lost 1 base, with 6 bases spanning the gap. Written as DNA, the CDR3 is TGCGCCAGCAGTGATCCCGGGAACACCGGGGAGCTGTTTTTT. Its translation: CASSDPGNTGELFF.

A few counts support this clonotype. The rearrangement links TRBV9 to TRBJ2-6; TRBD1 might be the D (6 bases). With 5 bases removed from V and 0 bases from J, the gap between germline ends came to 12 bases. Looked up from germline, CDR1 is SGDLS and CDR2 is YYNGEE. The CDR3 has 16 amino acids. Written as DNA, the CDR3 is TGTGCCAGCAGGGGGGCTAGCCTCTCTGGGGCCAACGTCCTGACTTTC. It yields the protein CASRGASLSGANVLTF.

This clonotype appeared many times. The gene calls are TRBV15 and TRBJ2-5; 8 nucleotides agree with TRBD1. J was trimmed by 2 bases and V by 4 bases; bases with no gene match: 3. CDR3 length equals 14 residues. The germline CDR1 and CDR2 sequences are LNHNV and YYDKDF (reference sequence). CDR3 region: CATSKDRAQETQYF. The CDR3 DNA sequence: TGTGCCACCAGCAAGGACAGGGCACAAGAGACCCAGTACTTC.

Written as DNA, the CDR3 is TGTGCCAGCAGCACGTGGGACAGGGCTGGAGAAAAACTGTTTTTT. It translates to CASSTWDRAGEKLFF. The V and J genes are TRBV7-9 and TRBJ1-4, with 9 bases identical to TRBD1. J was trimmed by 8 bases and V by 5 bases; bases with no gene match: 9. The CDR3 contains 15 residues. CDR1 is SEHNR and CDR2 is FQNEAQ in the germline V gene (reference sequence).

The gene calls are TRBV7-9 and TRBJ1-2, with 9 bases that match TRBD1. V trimming: 2 bases; J trimming: 2 bases; junction bases outside the gene matches: 9. There are 17 residues in the CDR3. Germline lookup yields CDR1 SEHNR and CDR2 FQNEAQ (reference sequence). The CDR3 region is CASSLTPGQGRNYGYTF. DNA for the CDR3: TGTGCCAGCAGCTTAACCCCAGGACAGGGGCGAAACTATGGCTACACCTTC.

The chain carries TRBV29-1 and TRBJ2-7; perhaps D is TRBD1 or TRBD2 (5 bases each). The CDR3 totals 14 residues. The germline V gene encodes CDR1 SQVTM and CDR2 ANQGSEA. V was clipped by 0 bases and J by 3 bases, with 12 bases between them. The CDR3, as DNA: TGCAGCGTTGAAGAAGGAGGACAATTCTACGAGCAGTACTTC. It is translated as CSVEEGGQFYEQYF.

The CDR3 loop reads CASLERGQGEADYGYTF. CDR3 in DNA: TGTGCCAGCCTTGAGAGGGGACAGGGGGAAGCGGACTATGGCTACACCTTC. This rearrangement joins TRBV12-3 or TRBV12-4 to TRBJ1-2, with TRBD1 matching 11 bases. J gave up 3 bases and V 8 bases, and 14 bases lay outside the gene matches. The CDR3 covers 17 residues.

This clonotype showed up just a few times. The V call is TRBV20-1, the J call TRBJ2-3; 9 bases map to TRBD2. Losses at the gene ends were 6 bases for V and 0 bases for J; bases not matched to a gene: 7. CDR3 length: 15 residues. The germline V gene has CDR1 DFQATT and CDR2 SNEGSKA (reference sequence). As DNA, the CDR3 is TGCAGTGCCTACCTAGCGGGGCTTAGCACAGATACGCAGTATTTT. It encodes CSAYLAGLSTDTQYF.